Below are 8 T cell receptor beta chains sequenced from a single sample in a study of OX40 agonist ivuxolimab in advanced cancers. The library came from the immunoSEQ multiplex PCR assay. Entries here come from immuneACCESS through TCRdb and include only in-frame sequences with V and J called. Some clones fail to appear in such tables; in the studies checked, an unresolved V gene covers under half of the shortfall, and the cause of the remainder is unknown. Recorded for this sample are some 80,000 clones; around 90% of them occurred a single time. The ten largest clones capture roughly 0.6% of the sample. The starting material was CD4+ or CD8+ T cells sorted from blood, obtained in a trial of the OX40 agonist ivuxolimab. Receptor source: an adult with an advanced solid tumor such as melanoma, head and neck, liver or kidney cancer.

The CDR3 here is CASSQGGEQYF. CDR3 sequence (DNA): TGTGCCAGCAGCCAGGGGGGCGAGCAGTACTTC. V usage is TRBV6-5 and J usage is TRBJ2-7; TRBD1 might be the D (7 bases). Germline CDR1 reads MNHEY; CDR2 reads SVGAGI. V dropped 6 bases and J dropped 6 bases, with 9 bases sitting between them. The CDR3 length is 11 residues.

The chain is built from TRBV5-1 and TRBJ2-5, with 13 bases lining up with TRBD2. Trimming cost V 4 bases and J 5 bases; bases outside gene matches: 14. The CDR3 totals 18 residues. Looked up from germline, CDR1 is SGHRS and CDR2 is YFSETQ. The CDR3 coding sequence is TGCGCCAGCAGCCCGGGACTAGCGGGGTCATCAAAAGGGGAGACCCAGTACTTC. This translates into CASSPGLAGSSKGETQYF.

The chain employs TRBV30 and TRBJ1-3, with D perhaps matching TRBD1 (5 bases). CDR1 GTSNPN and CDR2 SVGIG come from the germline V gene (reference sequence). This CDR3 has 13 amino acids. V was clipped by 0 bases and J by 4 bases, with 7 bases between them. The CDR3 loop is CAWSVGAGNTIYF. As DNA, the CDR3 is TGTGCCTGGAGTGTAGGGGCAGGAAACACCATATATTTT.

The rearrangement links TRBV9 to TRBJ2-5, with unresolved D. V was cut by 0 bases and J by 5 bases, with 11 bases left in between. From germline, CDR1 is SGDLS and CDR2 YYNGEE. This CDR3 is built from 14 residues. DNA for the CDR3: TGTGCCAGCAGCGTAGAGGGAATGGGGGAGACCCAGTACTTC. It encodes CASSVEGMGETQYF.

This clone appeared a single time. The rearrangement links TRBV29-1 to TRBJ1-3, with unresolved D. Germline V gene sequence: CDR1 SQVTM, CDR2 ANQGSEA. This CDR3 comprises 13 residues. V dropped 5 bases and J dropped 3 bases, with 11 bases sitting between them. The CDR3 DNA reads TGCAGCGTTCATCCTGGGAGTGGAAACACCATATATTTT. This codes for CSVHPGSGNTIYF.

This chain links TRBV19 with TRBJ1-5; no definite D call. Germline CDR1 LNHDA, CDR2 SQIVND (reference sequence). V was shortened by 4 bases and J by 0 bases, with 16 bases between the two germline ends. The CDR3 extends over 17 amino acids. CDR3 nucleotides: TGTGCCAGTAGTAACGGTAATGTCAGGACTAGCAATCAGCCCCAGCATTTT. Residues: CASSNGNVRTSNQPQHF.

CDR3 DNA sequence: TGTGCCATTTCTAGCGGGAGGGCGGATGAGCAGTTCTTC. This encodes CAISSGRADEQFF. The rearrangement joins TRBV10-3 to TRBJ2-1; TRBD2 matches 12 bases. The CDR3 has 13 amino acids. J gave up 8 bases and V 9 bases, and 5 bases lay outside the gene matches. Per germline, CDR1 ENHRY and CDR2 SYGVKD.

The chain couples TRBV9 to TRBJ2-5, with unresolved D. The CDR3 consists of 13 residues. V was trimmed by 1 base and J by 5 bases, leaving 9 bases between them. Per germline, CDR1 SGDLS and CDR2 YYNGEE. For the CDR3, the DNA is TGTGCCAGCAGCGTACCCTGGTGGGAGACCCAGTACTTC. This encodes CASSVPWWETQYF.